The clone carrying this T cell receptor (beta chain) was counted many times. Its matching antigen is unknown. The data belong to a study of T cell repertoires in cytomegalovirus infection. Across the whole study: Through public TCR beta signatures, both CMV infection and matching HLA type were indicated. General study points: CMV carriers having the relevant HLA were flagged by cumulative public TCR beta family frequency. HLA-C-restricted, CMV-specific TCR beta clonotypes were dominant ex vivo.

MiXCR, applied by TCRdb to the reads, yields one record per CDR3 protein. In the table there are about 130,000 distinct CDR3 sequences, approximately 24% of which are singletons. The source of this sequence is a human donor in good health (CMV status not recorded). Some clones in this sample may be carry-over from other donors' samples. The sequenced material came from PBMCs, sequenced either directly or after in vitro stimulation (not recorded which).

CDR3 nucleotides: TGTGCCAGCAGCTTACGGCCGGGGGTGACAGGGTCTACTTACGAGCAGTACGTC. It encodes CASSLRPGVTGSTYEQYV. The rearrangement links TRBV7-8 to TRBJ2-7; a possible D gene is TRBD1 (7 bases). This CDR3 region has 18 residues. V was trimmed by 2 bases and J by 4 bases, leaving 24 bases between them. Germline CDR1 reads SGHVS; CDR2 reads FQNEAQ.